The clone carrying this TCR beta chain showed up just a few times. V lost 2 bases to trimming and J lost 0 bases, with 5 bases between them. CDR1 is SGDLS and CDR2 is YYNGEE in the germline V gene. CDR3 size: 14 residues. TCRdb used MiXCR to reprocess the RT-PCR reads, holding one entry per CDR3 protein. The sample holds 900,000 to 1,000,000 distinct CDR3 sequences, about 20% seen once. This entry comes from a study of patients and donors after allogeneic stem cell transplantation. The chain recombines TRBV9 with TRBJ1-4, with no clear D. The clonotype comes from a human donor who was either an allogeneic HSCT recipient or a stem cell or donor lymphocyte infusion donor (not recorded which). It is not recorded whose cells these are; they may come from a transplant donor. The source material was blood, either unsorted or a sorted T cell fraction (not recorded which). The CDR3 nucleotides are TGTGCCAGCAGCGTGTACGCAACTAATGAAAAACTGTTTTTT. It translates to CASSVYATNEKLFF.